This entry concerns a single T cell receptor (beta chain). This clone is a singleton in its sample. Its antigen remains undetermined. No per-base quality is available; no much larger clone lies one base away. The immunoSEQ Assay was used to sequence TCRbeta CDR3 regions. After extraction, genomic DNA underwent amplification by bias-controlled multiplex PCR, followed by high-throughput sequencing. Per the source publication's procedure: To quantify the absolute abundance of each unique TCRbeta CDR3 region, sequences were collapsed and filtered. T cell fraction was estimated by normalizing TCRbeta template counts to usable DNA, which was measured by amplifying reference genes present in all nucleated cells. Repertoire TCRs were annotated as SARS-CoV-2-specific when V gene, CDR3 amino acid sequence and J gene were exactly matched to a known reactive TCR set. The reference SARS-CoV-2 TCR set was derived from MIRA and filtered for enrichment in COVID-19-positive ImmuneCODE repertoires, a step that removed public or cross-reactive TCRs. Using the MIRA antigens, annotated TCRs were further analysed by specific ORF or by position within an ORF. Depth was the summed frequency of annotated unique rearrangements, while breadth was defined as annotated unique rearrangements over total unique productive rearrangements. Two-sided Wilcoxon rank-sum tests were applied when comparing TCR breadth between groups. This is the immuneACCESS table as TCRdb keeps it, with only in-frame sequences that have V and J called. A part of the clones is gone; compared with another copy, unresolved V genes explain less than half, and the rest is unexplained. The DNA was the basis for D and trimming; V, J and clone size are from that table. The sample table lists roughly 350,000 clones, about nine tenths of them with a count of one. The ten largest clones capture around 5.8% of the sample.

The data derive from a study of Ad26.COV2.S vaccination and SARS-CoV-2 variants (dated by TCRdb to the early 2020s). About the full investigation: Donors in the vaccine arm were drawn from COV1001, a multicentre, randomized, double-blind, placebo-controlled phase I-IIa trial testing Ad26.COV2.S in healthy adults. The TCR-sequenced set comprised approximately 32 samples: around 20 Ad26.COV2.S vaccine recipients, 5 placebo recipients and 8 SARS-CoV-2 convalescent individuals. Investigators did not know the trial group allocation while performing experiments and assessing outcomes. TCRbeta repertoire sequencing was used to assess the specificity and breadth of SARS-CoV-2-reactive T cell receptors after Ad26.COV2.S vaccination. Trial participants were randomized into five groups of five: low-dose or high-dose Ad26.COV2.S given once or twice, or placebo on both occasions. Dosing of Ad26.COV2.S was intramuscular, at either 5x10^10 or 1x10^11 viral particles, delivered as one shot or as two shots spaced 56 days apart. On the study overall, not on this receptor specifically: According to the authors, total T cell responses may have been underestimated by the TCR breadth and depth analyses. Spike-specific TCR breadth was higher in Ad26.COV2.S recipients than in placebo recipients (P = 0.0014). Non-spike TCR breadth was comparable between vaccine and placebo recipients, consistent with the vaccine containing only spike. After vaccination, spike-specific CD8+ and CD4+ T cell responses were reported to show substantial breadth. The study was not powered to compare responses between vaccine doses or regimens.

The treatment or condition label, as the study defines it: roughly 18 received Ad26.COV2.S at low or high dose, single or two shots; about 5 received placebo; per-sample allocation not given. For vaccine and placebo recipients, repertoires were sequenced using samples collected on day 63 after the first injection. Between 29 July and 7 August 2020, Cohort 1b enrolled 20 to 30 adults aged 18-55 years at one site in Boston, USA. Ad26.COV2.S consisted of a replication-incompetent adenovirus type 26 vector by which a prefusion-stabilized SARS-CoV-2 spike protein from the original Wuhan strain was expressed. The CDR3, cysteine through phenylalanine, is 14 amino acids long. Only the CDR3 portion is preserved as DNA: 42 bases, with reading frame beginning at the first base. V is shortened by 4 bases, J by 0 bases, and the region joining them spans 13 bases. CDR1 and CDR2 are read off the germline V gene (reference sequence) as GTSNPN and SVGIG.

This clonotype originated in a person between 18 and 59 years old who received the Ad26.COV2.S COVID-19 vaccine or a placebo. This specimen was peripheral blood, taken in a trial of Ad26.COV2.S vaccine versus placebo. The chain employs TRBV30 and TRBJ2-7; TRBD1 is perhaps the D gene, given 5 matching bases. The CDR3 in this case is CAWKLQDRSYEQYF. The bases are TGTGCCTGGAAACTACAGGATCGCTCCTACGAGCAGTACTTC.